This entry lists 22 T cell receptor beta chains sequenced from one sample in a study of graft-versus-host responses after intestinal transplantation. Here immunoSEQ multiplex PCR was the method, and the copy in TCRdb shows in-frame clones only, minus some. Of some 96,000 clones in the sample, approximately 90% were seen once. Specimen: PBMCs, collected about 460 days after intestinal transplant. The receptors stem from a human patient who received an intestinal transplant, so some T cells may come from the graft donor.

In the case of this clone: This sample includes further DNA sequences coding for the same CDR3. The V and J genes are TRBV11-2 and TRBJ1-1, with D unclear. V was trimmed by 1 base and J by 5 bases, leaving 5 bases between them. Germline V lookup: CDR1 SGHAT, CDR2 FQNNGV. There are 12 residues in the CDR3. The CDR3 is CASSLVGTEAFF. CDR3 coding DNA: TGTGCCAGCAGCTTAGTCGGTACTGAAGCTTTCTTT.

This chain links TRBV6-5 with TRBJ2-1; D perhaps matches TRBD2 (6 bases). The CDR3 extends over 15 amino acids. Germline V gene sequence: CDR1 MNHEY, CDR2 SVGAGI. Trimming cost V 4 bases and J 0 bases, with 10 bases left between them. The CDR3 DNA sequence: TGTGCCAGCAGTTGGGGGGAGAGCTCCTACAATGAGCAGTTCTTC. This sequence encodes CASSWGESSYNEQFF.

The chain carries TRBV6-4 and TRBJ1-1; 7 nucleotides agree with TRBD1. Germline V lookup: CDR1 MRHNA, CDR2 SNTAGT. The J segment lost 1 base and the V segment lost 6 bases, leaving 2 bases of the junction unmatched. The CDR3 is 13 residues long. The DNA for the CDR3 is TGTGCCAGCAGAAGACAGGGGAACACTGAAGCTTTCTTT. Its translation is CASRRQGNTEAFF.

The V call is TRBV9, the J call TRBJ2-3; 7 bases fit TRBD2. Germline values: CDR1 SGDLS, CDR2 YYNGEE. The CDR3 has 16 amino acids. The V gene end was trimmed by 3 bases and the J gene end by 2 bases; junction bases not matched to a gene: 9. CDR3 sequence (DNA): TGTGCCAGCAGCGCGGAGGGCGGGGGAAACACAGATACGCAGTATTTT. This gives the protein CASSAEGGGNTDTQYF.

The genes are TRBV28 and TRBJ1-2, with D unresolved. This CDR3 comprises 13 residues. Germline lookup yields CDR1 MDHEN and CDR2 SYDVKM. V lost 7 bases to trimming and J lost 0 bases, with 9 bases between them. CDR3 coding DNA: TGTGCCAGCACCCCTCGGGCTAACTATGGCTACACCTTC. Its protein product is CASTPRANYGYTF.

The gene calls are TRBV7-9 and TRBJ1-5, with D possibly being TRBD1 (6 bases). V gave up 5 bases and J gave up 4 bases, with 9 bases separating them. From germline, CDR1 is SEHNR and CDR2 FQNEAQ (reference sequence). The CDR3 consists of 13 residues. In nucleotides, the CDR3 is TGTGCCAGCAGCAGGGACACTAATCAGCCCCAGCATTTT. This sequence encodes CASSRDTNQPQHF.

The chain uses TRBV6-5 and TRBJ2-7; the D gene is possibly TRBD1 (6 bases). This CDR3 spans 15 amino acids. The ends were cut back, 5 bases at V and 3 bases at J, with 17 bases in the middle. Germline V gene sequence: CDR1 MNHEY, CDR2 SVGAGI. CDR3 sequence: CASSRITGSYYEQYF. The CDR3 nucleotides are TGTGCCAGCAGTCGCATTACAGGGTCCTACTACGAGCAGTACTTC.

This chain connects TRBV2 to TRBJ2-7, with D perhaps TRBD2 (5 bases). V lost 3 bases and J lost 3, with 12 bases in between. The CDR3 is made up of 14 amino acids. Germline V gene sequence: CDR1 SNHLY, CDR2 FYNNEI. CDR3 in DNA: TGTGCCAGCAGTGAGGGGAGAAATATCTACGAGCAGTACTTC. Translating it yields CASSEGRNIYEQYF.

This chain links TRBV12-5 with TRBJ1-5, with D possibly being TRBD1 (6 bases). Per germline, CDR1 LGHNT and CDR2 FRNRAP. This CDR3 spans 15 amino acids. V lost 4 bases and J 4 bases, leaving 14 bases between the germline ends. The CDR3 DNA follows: TGTGCTAGTGGTTCAGGGGCCTCTCTGAATCAGCCCCAGCATTTT. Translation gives CASGSGASLNQPQHF.

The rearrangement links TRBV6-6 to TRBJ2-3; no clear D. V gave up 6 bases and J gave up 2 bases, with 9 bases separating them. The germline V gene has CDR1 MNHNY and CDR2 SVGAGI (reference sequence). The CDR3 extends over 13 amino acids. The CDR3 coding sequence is TGTGCCAGCAGCTTACTAATCACAGATACGCAGTATTTT. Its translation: CASSLLITDTQYF.

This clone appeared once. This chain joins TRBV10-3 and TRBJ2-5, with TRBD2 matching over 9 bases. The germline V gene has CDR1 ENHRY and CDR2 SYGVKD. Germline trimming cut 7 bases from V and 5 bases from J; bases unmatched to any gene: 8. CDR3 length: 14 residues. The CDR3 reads CAIKGAGGFETQYF. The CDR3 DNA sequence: TGTGCCATCAAAGGAGCGGGGGGTTTTGAGACCCAGTACTTC.

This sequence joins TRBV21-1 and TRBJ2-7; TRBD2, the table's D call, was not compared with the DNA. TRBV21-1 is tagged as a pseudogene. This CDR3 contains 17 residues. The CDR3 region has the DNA TGTGCCAGCAGCAAACGACTAGCGGGGGGCTCCTCCTACGAGCAGTACTTC. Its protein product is CASSKRLAGGSSYEQYF.

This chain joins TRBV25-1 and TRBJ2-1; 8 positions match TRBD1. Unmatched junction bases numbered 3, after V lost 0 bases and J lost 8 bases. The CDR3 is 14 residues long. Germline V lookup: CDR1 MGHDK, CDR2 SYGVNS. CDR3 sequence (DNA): TGTGCCAGCAGTGAATACAGGGGGCGGGATGAGCAGTTCTTC. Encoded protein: CASSEYRGRDEQFF. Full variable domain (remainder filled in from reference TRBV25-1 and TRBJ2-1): EADIYQTPRYLVIGTGKKITLECSQTMGHDKMYWYQQDPGMELHLIHYSYGVNSTEKGDLSSESTVSRIRTEHFPLTLESARPSHTSQYLCASSEYRGRDEQFFGPGTRLTVL.

CDR3 bases: TGCAGCGTTGAATGGGGTCTTACGAACACCATATATTTT. This sequence encodes CSVEWGLTNTIYF. V gene TRBV29-1 combines with J gene TRBJ1-3; no clear D. This CDR3 is 13 amino acids long. V was clipped by 2 bases and J by 7 bases, with 12 bases between them. CDR1 and CDR2 (germline): SQVTM, ANQGSEA.

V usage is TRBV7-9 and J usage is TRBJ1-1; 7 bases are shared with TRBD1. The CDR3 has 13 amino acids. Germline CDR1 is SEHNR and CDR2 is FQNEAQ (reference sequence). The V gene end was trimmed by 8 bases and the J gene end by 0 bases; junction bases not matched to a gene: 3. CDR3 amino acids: CASQTGMNTEAFF. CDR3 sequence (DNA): TGTGCCAGCCAGACAGGGATGAACACTGAAGCTTTCTTT.

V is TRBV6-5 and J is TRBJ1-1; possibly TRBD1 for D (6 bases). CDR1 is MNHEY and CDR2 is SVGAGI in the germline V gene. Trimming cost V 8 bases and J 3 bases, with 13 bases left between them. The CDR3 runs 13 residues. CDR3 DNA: TGTGCCAGCGCTAGACAGGTAGACACTGAAGCTTTCTTT. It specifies CASARQVDTEAFF.

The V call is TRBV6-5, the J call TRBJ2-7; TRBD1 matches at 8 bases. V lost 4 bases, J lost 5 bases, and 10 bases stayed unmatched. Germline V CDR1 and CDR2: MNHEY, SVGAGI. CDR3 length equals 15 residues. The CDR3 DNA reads TGTGCCAGCAGTTCCCCTCGACAGGGGTACGACGAGCAGTACTTC. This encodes CASSSPRQGYDEQYF.

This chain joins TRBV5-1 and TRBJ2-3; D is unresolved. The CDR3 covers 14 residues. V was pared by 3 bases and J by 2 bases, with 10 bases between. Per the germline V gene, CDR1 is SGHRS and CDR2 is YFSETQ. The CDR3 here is CASSSSPSTDTQYF. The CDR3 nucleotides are TGCGCCAGCAGCTCCAGTCCCTCCACAGATACGCAGTATTTT.

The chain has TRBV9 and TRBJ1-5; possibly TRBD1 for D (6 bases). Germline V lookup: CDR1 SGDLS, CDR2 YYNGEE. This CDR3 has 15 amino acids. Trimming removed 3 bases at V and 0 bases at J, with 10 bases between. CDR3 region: CASSGGTHSNQPQHF. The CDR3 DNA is TGTGCCAGCAGCGGGGGGACACATAGCAATCAGCCCCAGCATTTT.

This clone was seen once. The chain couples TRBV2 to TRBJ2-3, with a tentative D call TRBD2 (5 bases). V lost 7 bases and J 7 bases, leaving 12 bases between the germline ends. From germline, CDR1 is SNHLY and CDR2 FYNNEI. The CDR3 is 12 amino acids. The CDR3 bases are TGTGCCAGCACGGGGATGGAAAATACGCAGTATTTT. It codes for CASTGMENTQYF.

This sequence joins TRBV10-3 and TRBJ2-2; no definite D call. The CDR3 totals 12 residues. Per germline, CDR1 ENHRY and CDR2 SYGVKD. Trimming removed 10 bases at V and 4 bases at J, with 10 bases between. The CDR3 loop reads CATTASTGELFF. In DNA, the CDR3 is TGTGCCACTACAGCGAGCACCGGGGAGCTGTTTTTT.

As DNA, the CDR3 is TGTGCCAGCAGCGAACTCCCTCAAGGCATCATTCAGTACTTC. It is translated as CASSELPQGIIQYF. This chain connects TRBV9 to TRBJ2-4; no clear D. CDR1 is SGDLS and CDR2 is YYNGEE in the germline V gene. CDR3 length: 14 residues. V was cut by 3 bases and J by 9 bases, with 16 bases left in between.